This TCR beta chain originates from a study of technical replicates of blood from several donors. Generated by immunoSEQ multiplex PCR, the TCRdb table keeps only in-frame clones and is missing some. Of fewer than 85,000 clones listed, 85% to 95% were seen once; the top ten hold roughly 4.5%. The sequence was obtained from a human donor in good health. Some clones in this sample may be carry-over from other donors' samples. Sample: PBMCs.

The CDR3 loop reads CASSQEALGGDTQYF. The CDR3 coding sequence is TGTGCCAGCAGCCAAGAAGCTCTAGGCGGAGATACGCAGTATTTT. The rearrangement joins TRBV4-2 to TRBJ2-3; D unclear. This CDR3 is built from 15 residues. Germline loops: CDR1 LGHNA, CDR2 YNFKEQ. V gave up 0 bases and J gave up 5 bases, with 12 bases separating them.